This T cell receptor beta chain was sequenced in a study of the immune and genomic landscape of osteosarcoma. Study conclusions and caveats: Clonality was higher in immune-hot C3 than cold C1, yet still low. Average productive clonality was about 0.09, with a maximum of roughly 0.3. A single dominant hyperexpanded clone appeared in about five cases, each with <100 clonotypes. External normal skin and healthy peripheral blood data provided clonality references.

To note about this clone: Its cognate antigen is unknown.

The table came from immunoSEQ multiplex PCR; TCRdb's copy has only in-frame clones and leaves some out. The sample shows hundreds of clones, 65% to 85% of them seen only once. The CDR3 extends over 14 amino acids. The germline CDR1 and CDR2 sequences are SGHKS and YYEKEE (reference sequence). Deletions cut 0 bases from V and 0 bases from J, with 3 bases between. The rearrangement uses TRBV5-5 and TRBJ2-2; D call uncertain. Sequencing was done on a sample of metastatic tumor tissue from the chest wall. The receptor was isolated from a woman aged 18-29 years with osteosarcoma. The CDR3 coding sequence is TGTGCCAGCAGCTTGGGACCGAACACCGGGGAGCTGTTTTTT. Translated: CASSLGPNTGELFF.